This T cell receptor beta chain was recorded in a study of T cell repertoires in cytomegalovirus infection. From the reads, TCRdb called clonotypes with MiXCR, one entry per CDR3 protein. The table records approximately 120,000 distinct CDR3 sequences, over 25% of them present only once. There are a few counts of this clonotype. The antigen remains unidentified. Germline V lookup: CDR1 LNHNV, CDR2 YYDKDF (reference sequence). The ends lost 5 bases at V and 0 bases at J; junction bases unmatched: 16. The CDR3 runs 19 residues. The rearrangement joins TRBV15 to TRBJ2-1, with 7 bases identical to TRBD2. The clonotype comes from a human donor in good health (CMV status not recorded). Some clones in this sample may be carry-over from other donors' samples. The sample in question was CD8+ T cells from cultured PBMCs, obtained from culture after CMV antigen stimulation. The CDR3 DNA sequence: TGTGCCACCAGCCCAAGTAAGGGGCTAGCGGAGAGCTCCTACAATGAGCAGTTCTTC. Encoded protein: CATSPSKGLAESSYNEQFF. Combining the CDR3 with reference TRBV15 and TRBJ2-1 gives the whole variable domain DAMVIQNPRYQVTQFGKPVTLSCSQTLNHNVMYWYQQKSSQAPKLLFHYYDKDFNNEADTPDNFQSRRPNTSFCFLDIRSPGLGDTAMYLCATSPSKGLAESSYNEQFFGPGTRLTVL.